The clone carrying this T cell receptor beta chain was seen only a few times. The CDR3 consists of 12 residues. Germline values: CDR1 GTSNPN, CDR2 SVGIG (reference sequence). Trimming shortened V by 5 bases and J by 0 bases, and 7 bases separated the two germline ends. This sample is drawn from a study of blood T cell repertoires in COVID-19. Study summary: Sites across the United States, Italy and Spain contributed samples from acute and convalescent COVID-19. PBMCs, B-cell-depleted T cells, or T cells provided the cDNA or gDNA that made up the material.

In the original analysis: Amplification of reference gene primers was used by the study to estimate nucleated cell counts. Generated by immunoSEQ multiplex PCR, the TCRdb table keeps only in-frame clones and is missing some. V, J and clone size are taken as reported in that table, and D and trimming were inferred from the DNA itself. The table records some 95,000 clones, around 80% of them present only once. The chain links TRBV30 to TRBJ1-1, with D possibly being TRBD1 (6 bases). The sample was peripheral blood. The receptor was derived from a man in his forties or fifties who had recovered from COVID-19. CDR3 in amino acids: CAWGGMNTEAFF. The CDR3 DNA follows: TGTGCCTGGGGGGGCATGAACACTGAAGCTTTCTTT. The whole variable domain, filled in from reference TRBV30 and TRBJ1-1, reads SQTIHQWPATLVQPVGSPLSLECTVEGTSNPNLYWYRQAAGRGLQLLFYSVGIGQISSEVPQNLSASRPQDRQFILSSKKLLLSDSGFYLCAWGGMNTEAFFGQGTRLTVV.